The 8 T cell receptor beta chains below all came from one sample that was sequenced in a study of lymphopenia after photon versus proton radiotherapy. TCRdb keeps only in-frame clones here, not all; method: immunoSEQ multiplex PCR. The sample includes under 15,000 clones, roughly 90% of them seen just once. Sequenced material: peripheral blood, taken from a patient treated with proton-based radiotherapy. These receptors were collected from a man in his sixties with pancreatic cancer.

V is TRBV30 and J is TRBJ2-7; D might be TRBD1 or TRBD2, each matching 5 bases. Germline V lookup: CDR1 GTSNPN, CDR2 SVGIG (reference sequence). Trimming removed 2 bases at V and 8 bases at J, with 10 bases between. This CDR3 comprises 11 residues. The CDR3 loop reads CAWSTGLKQYF. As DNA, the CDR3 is TGTGCCTGGAGTACGGGGCTCAAGCAGTACTTC.

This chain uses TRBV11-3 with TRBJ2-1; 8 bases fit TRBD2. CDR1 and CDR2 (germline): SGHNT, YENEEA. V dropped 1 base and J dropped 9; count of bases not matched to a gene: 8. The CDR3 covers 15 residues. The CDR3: CASSLVAREAREQFF. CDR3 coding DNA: TGTGCCAGCAGCTTAGTGGCGCGGGAGGCGCGTGAGCAGTTCTTC.

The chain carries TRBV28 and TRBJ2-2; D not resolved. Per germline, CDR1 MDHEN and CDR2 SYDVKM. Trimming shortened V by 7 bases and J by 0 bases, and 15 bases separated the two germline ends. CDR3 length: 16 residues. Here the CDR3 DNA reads TGTGCCAGCAAGAATTTGGCCGGAGCGAACACCGGGGAGCTGTTTTTT. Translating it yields CASKNLAGANTGELFF.

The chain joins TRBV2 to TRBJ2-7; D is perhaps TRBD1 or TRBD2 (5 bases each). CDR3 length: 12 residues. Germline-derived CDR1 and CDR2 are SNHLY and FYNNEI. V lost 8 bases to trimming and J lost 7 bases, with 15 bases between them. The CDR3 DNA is TGTGCCAGCGGGACGGAGGCATTGGAGCAGTACTTC. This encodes CASGTEALEQYF.

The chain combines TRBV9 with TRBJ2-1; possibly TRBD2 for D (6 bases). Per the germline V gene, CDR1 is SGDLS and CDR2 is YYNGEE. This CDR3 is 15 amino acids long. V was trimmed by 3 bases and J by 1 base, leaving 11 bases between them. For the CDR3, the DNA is TGTGCCAGCAGCGCTAGCGACTATTCCTACAATGAGCAGTTCTTC. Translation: CASSASDYSYNEQFF.

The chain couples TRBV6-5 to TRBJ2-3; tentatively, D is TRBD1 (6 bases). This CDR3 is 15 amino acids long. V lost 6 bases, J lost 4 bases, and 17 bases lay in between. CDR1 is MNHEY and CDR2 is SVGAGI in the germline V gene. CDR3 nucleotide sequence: TGTGCCAGCAGAGCCGGGACAAAATCAGCAGATACGCAGTATTTT. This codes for CASRAGTKSADTQYF.

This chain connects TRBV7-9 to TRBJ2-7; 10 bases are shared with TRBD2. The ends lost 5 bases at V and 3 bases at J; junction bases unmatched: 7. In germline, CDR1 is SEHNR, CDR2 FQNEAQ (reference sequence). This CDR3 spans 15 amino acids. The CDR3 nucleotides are TGTGCCAGCAGCCTCTGGACTAGCGGACGCTACGAGCAGTACTTC. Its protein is CASSLWTSGRYEQYF.

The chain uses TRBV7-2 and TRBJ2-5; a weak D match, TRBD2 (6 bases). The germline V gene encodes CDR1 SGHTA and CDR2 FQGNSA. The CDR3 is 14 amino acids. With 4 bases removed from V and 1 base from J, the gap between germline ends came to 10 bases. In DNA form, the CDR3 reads TGTGCCAGCAGCTCTCTAGCGTTCCAAGAGACCCAGTACTTC. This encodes CASSSLAFQETQYF.